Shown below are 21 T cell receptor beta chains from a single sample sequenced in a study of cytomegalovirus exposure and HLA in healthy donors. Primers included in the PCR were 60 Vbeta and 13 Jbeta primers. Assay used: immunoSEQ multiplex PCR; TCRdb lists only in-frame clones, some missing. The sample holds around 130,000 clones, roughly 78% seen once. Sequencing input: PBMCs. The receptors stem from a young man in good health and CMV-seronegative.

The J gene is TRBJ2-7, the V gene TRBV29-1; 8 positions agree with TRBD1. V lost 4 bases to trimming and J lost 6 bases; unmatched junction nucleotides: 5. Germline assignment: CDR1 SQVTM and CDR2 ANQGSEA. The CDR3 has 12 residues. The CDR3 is CSVAQGGIEQYF. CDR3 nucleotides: TGCAGCGTTGCACAGGGGGGTATCGAGCAGTACTTC.

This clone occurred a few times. CDR3 nucleotide sequence: TGCAGCGTTGACTTCGGACAGGGGGCCAGTGGCTACACCTTC. This translates into CSVDFGQGASGYTF. The V gene is TRBV29-1, the J gene TRBJ1-2, with 11 bases aligning to TRBD1. J gave up 7 bases and V 3 bases, and 7 bases lay outside the gene matches. Germline-derived CDR1 and CDR2 are SQVTM and ANQGSEA. This CDR3 has 14 amino acids.

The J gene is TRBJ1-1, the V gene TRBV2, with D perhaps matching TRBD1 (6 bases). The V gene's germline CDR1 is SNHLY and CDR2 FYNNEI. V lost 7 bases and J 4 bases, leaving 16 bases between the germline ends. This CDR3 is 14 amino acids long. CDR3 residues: CASTRQVAGTEAFF. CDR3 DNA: TGTGCCAGCACCCGACAGGTGGCGGGCACTGAAGCTTTCTTT.

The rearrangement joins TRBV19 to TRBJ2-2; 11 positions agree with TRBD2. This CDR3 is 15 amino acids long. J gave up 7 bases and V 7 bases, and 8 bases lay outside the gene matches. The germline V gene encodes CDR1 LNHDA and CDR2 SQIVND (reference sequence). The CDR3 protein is CASMASGGSDGELFF. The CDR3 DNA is TGTGCCAGTATGGCTAGCGGGGGGAGTGACGGGGAGCTGTTTTTT.

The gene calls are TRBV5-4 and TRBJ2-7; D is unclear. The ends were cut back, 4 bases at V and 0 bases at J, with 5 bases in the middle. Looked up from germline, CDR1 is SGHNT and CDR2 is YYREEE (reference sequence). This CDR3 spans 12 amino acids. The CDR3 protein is CASSRDSYEQYF. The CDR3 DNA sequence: TGTGCCAGCAGCCGCGACTCCTACGAGCAGTACTTC.

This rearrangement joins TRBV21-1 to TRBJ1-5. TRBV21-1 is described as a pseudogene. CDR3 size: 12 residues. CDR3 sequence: CASSYSNQPQHF. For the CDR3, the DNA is TGTGCCAGCAGTTATAGCAATCAGCCCCAGCATTTT.

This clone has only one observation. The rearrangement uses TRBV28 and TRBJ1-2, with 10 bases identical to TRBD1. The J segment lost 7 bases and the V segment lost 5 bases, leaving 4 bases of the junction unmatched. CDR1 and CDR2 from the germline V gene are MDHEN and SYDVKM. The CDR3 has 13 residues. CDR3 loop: CASSVRDRGGYTF. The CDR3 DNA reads TGTGCCAGCAGTGTCCGGGACAGGGGTGGCTACACCTTC.

The CDR3 region has the DNA TGCAGTGCTAGAGTAGCGATGGAGCAGTACTTC. The encoded protein is CSARVAMEQYF. The rearrangement links TRBV20-1 to TRBJ2-7; TRBD2 is a possible D gene (5 bases). This CDR3 region has 11 residues. Trimming left V 1 base short and J 7 bases short, with 8 bases between. Germline loops: CDR1 DFQATT, CDR2 SNEGSKA (reference sequence).

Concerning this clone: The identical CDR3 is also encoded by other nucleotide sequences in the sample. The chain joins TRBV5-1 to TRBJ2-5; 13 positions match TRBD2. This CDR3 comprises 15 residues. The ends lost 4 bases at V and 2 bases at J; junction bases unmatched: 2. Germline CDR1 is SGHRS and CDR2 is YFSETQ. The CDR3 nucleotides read TGCGCCAGCAGCAGGGGACTAGCGGGACAAGAGACCCAGTACTTC. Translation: CASSRGLAGQETQYF.

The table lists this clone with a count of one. The CDR3 loop is CASGGRGGSGIYEQYF. The CDR3 DNA follows: TGTGCCAGCGGTGGAAGGGGTGGTAGCGGGATCTACGAGCAGTACTTC. This sequence joins TRBV5-4 and TRBJ2-7; 8 bases match TRBD2. The J segment lost 3 bases and the V segment lost 7 bases, leaving 15 bases of the junction unmatched. In germline, CDR1 is SGHNT, CDR2 YYREEE (reference sequence). The CDR3 is made up of 16 amino acids.

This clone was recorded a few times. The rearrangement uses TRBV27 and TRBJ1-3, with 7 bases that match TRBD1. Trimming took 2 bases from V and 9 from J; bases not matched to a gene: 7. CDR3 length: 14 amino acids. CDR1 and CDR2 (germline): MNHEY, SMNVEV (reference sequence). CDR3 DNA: TGTGCCAGCAGTTTAGGGACAGAGGGTTCCACCATATATTTT. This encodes CASSLGTEGSTIYF.

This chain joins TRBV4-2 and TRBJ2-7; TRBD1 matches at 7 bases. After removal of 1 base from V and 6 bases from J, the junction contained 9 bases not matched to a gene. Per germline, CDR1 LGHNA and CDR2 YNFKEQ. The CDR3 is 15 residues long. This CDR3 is CASSQGGKGASEQYF. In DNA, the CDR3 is TGTGCCAGCAGCCAAGGGGGGAAGGGGGCCTCCGAGCAGTACTTC.

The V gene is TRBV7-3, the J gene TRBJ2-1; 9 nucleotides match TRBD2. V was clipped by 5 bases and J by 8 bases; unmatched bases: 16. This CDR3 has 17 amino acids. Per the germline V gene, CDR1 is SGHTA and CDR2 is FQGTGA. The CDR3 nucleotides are TGTGCCAGCAGCAAACTTGGGGGCGGGAGGGCGCGCGATGAGCAGTTCTTC. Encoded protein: CASSKLGGGRARDEQFF.

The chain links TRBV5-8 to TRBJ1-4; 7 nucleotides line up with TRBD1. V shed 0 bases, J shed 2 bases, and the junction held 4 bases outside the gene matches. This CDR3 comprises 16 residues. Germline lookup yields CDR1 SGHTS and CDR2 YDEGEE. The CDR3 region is CASSLGQGGTNEKLFF. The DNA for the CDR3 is TGTGCCAGCAGCTTGGGCCAGGGGGGTACTAATGAAAAACTGTTTTTT.

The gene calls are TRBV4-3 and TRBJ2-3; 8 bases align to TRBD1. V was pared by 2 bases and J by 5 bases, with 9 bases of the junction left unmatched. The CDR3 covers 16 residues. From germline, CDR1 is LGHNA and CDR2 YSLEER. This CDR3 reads CASSQTSTGDGDTQYF. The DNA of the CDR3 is TGCGCCAGCAGCCAAACCTCGACAGGGGATGGAGATACGCAGTATTTT.

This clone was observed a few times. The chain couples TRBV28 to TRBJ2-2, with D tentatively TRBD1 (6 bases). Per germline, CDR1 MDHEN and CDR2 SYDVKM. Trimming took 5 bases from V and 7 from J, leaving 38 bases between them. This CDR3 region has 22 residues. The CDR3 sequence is CASSLTESTSQRQAKFNGELFF. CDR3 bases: TGTGCCAGCAGTCTTACCGAATCGACAAGTCAAAGACAGGCCAAGTTTAACGGGGAGCTGTTTTTT.

The CDR3 nucleotides are TGTGCCAGCAGTTACGATCGCGGGAGAACCTACGAGCAGTACTTC. Residues: CASSYDRGRTYEQYF. This rearrangement joins TRBV6-5 to TRBJ2-7, with 7 bases identical to TRBD2. The germline V gene encodes CDR1 MNHEY and CDR2 SVGAGI. After removal of 2 bases from V and 2 bases from J, the junction contained 6 bases not matched to a gene. The CDR3 sequence is 15 residues long.

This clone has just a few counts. The CDR3 DNA is TGTGCCAGTAGTGCTCTACAGGGAGCCGGAAACACCATATATTTT. Protein sequence: CASSALQGAGNTIYF. This chain links TRBV19 with TRBJ1-3; possibly TRBD1 for D (6 bases). Germline CDR1 is LNHDA and CDR2 is SQIVND (reference sequence). This CDR3 region has 15 residues. V shed 5 bases and J shed 4 bases, with 15 bases lying between them. The full variable domain, rest sourced from reference TRBV19 and TRBJ1-3, is DGGITQSPKYLFRKEGQNVTLSCEQNLNHDAMYWYRQDPGQGLRLIYYSQIVNDFQKGDIAEGYSVSREKKESFPLTVTSAQKNPTAFYLCASSALQGAGNTIYFGEGSWLTVV.

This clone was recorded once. CDR3 bases: TGTGCCAGCAGCCAAGGGGGACAGGGGATCGAGCAGTACTTC. This encodes CASSQGGQGIEQYF. The J gene is TRBJ2-7, the V gene TRBV4-2, with 10 bases lining up with TRBD1. The CDR3 is 14 residues long. Trimming took 1 base from V and 6 from J; bases not matched to a gene: 3. The V gene's germline CDR1 is LGHNA and CDR2 YNFKEQ.

The CDR3 nucleotides read TGTGCCAGCAGCCTAGAGAGAGGGAATTCACCCCTCCACTTT. As protein: CASSLERGNSPLHF. The chain joins TRBV27 to TRBJ1-6, with D uncertain. Per germline, CDR1 MNHEY and CDR2 SMNVEV (reference sequence). The CDR3 extends over 14 amino acids. V was cut by 6 bases and J by 7 bases, with 13 bases left in between.

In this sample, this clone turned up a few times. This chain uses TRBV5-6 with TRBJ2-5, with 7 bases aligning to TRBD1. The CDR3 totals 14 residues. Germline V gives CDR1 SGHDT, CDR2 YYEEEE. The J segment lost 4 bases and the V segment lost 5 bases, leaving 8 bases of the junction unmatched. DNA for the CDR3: TGTGCCAGCAGGTTGAGGGGGCTAGGAGAGACCCAGTACTTC. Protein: CASRLRGLGETQYF.